Listed here are 3 T cell receptor beta chains from one sample, sequenced in a study of T-cell memory formation after mild COVID-19. TCRdb re-called the 5' RACE reads through MiXCR, storing one row per CDR3 protein. The table records around 500,000 distinct CDR3 sequences, around a sixth of them present only once. Sequenced: PBMCs or a T cell subset sorted from them (not recorded which). Receptors originate from an adult woman who had mild COVID-19 (a few samples of this study predate the infection). Cell type and time point are not known.

The chain has TRBV7-3 and TRBJ2-2; 12 bases are shared with TRBD1. This CDR3 is built from 16 residues. J lost 9 bases, V lost 5 bases, and 10 bases had no gene match. The germline CDR1 and CDR2 sequences are SGHTA and FQGTGA. The CDR3, as DNA: TGTGCCAGCAGCCCCCCGGGGACAGGGGGCCTTCGGGAGCTGTTTTTT. As protein: CASSPPGTGGLRELFF. Filled out from reference TRBV7-3 and TRBJ2-2, the complete variable domain reads GAGVSQTPSNKVTEKGKYVELRCDPISGHTALYWYRQSLGQGPEFLIYFQGTGAADDSGLPNDRFFAVRPEGSVSTLKIQRTERGDSAVYLCASSPPGTGGLRELFFGEGSRLTVL.

The DNA of the CDR3 is TGTGCCAGCAGTTTAGACAGGTTCGGGGAGCTGTTTTTT. It is translated as CASSLDRFGELFF. The chain joins TRBV27 to TRBJ2-2, with a possible D match to TRBD1 (6 bases). The length of the CDR3 is 13 residues. The germline gives CDR1 MNHEY, CDR2 SMNVEV (reference sequence). V lost 2 bases, J lost 7 bases, and 8 bases lay in between.

V is TRBV5-4 and J is TRBJ1-1; D remains unclear. In germline, CDR1 is SGHNT, CDR2 YYREEE (reference sequence). CDR3 size: 15 residues. V lost 0 bases, J lost 3 bases, and 12 bases lay in between. The CDR3 bases are TGTGCCAGCAGCTTGGTCGAGCTATCTGACACTGAAGCTTTCTTT. Translating gives CASSLVELSDTEAFF. Full variable domain (missing parts from reference TRBV5-4 and TRBJ1-1): ETGVTQSPTHLIKTRGQQVTLRCSSQSGHNTVSWYQQALGQGPQFIFQYYREEENGRGNFPPRFSGLQFPNYSSELNVNALELDDSALYLCASSLVELSDTEAFFGQGTRLTVV.